This passage covers 21 T cell receptor beta chains from one sample sequenced in a study of spatial heterogeneity in lung cancer. General study points: The study found that expanded intratumoral alpha and beta TCR counts tracked tumor mutation counts.

TCRdb called the 5' RACE reads again in MiXCR, with one record for every CDR3 protein. Altogether about 30,000 distinct CDR3 sequences are present, approximately 7% being singletons, with the ten largest covering around 26%. Described time point: sample taken at primary tumor resection. These TCRs are of unknown antigen specificity. Sequenced here: lung tumor tissue, sampled at surgery. The receptors shown here come from a male donor with early-stage non-small cell lung cancer.

For this clonotype: It may be a read error: a sequence one base away is much more abundant. Here the CDR3 omits its conserved ending phenylalanine or tryptophan, so a read error is the likely source. The chain combines TRBV5-1 with TRBJ2-3; no firm D call. V gave up 0 bases and J gave up 6 bases, with 11 bases separating them. Per germline, CDR1 SGHRS and CDR2 YFSETQ. The CDR3 covers 14 residues. In DNA form, the CDR3 reads TGCGCCAGCAGCTTGGGATGGGGATCCGATACGCAGTATTAT. Translation gives CASSLGWGSDTQYY.

This clonotype was seen many times. The rearrangement joins TRBV4-1 to TRBJ1-4; unclear D gene. The germline CDR1 and CDR2 sequences are MGHRA and YSYEKL. CDR3 length equals 17 residues. V lost 0 bases and J 7 bases, leaving 18 bases between the germline ends. CDR3 loop: CASSQDGPRRTLEKLFF. CDR3 nucleotide sequence: TGCGCCAGCAGCCAAGACGGGCCACGCAGGACCCTTGAAAAACTGTTTTTT.

The chain uses TRBV12-3 or TRBV12-4 and TRBJ1-1, with 10 bases identical to TRBD1. The junction had 4 bases not matched to a gene; V was cut back by 6 bases and J by 0 bases. The CDR3 length is 15 residues. CDR3 DNA sequence: TGTGCCAGCAGCCGACAGGGGGCCTTGAACACTGAAGCTTTCTTT. It encodes CASSRQGALNTEAFF.

In its sample, this clonotype was seen many times. The V gene is TRBV24-1, the J gene TRBJ2-1; 10 nucleotides agree with TRBD2. CDR1 and CDR2 (germline): KGHDR, SFDVKD. CDR3 length: 14 amino acids. V gave up 5 bases and J gave up 5 bases; unmatched junction bases: 2. The CDR3 nucleotides are TGTGCCACCAGTGGGACTAGCGGTAACAATGAGCAGTTCTTC. Protein product: CATSGTSGNNEQFF.

This clonotype occurred a few times. J is TRBJ1-2 and V is TRBV5-4, with no clear D. The CDR3 loop spans 14 amino acids. V gave up 4 bases and J gave up 3 bases, with 13 bases separating them. Germline-derived CDR1 and CDR2 are SGHNT and YYREEE (reference sequence). Here the CDR3 reads CASSQDGNYYGYTF. CDR3 bases: TGTGCCAGCAGCCAAGACGGTAATTACTATGGCTACACCTTC.

The chain is built from TRBV20-1 and TRBJ2-5, with no clear D. The germline CDR1 and CDR2 sequences are DFQATT and SNEGSKA (reference sequence). V was pared by 1 base and J by 4 bases, with 1 base between. The CDR3 totals 10 residues. Here the CDR3 DNA reads TGCAGTGCTAGAGGAGAGACCCAGTACTTC. Its translation: CSARGETQYF.

This clonotype has just a few counts. This chain joins TRBV28 and TRBJ2-1; 10 nucleotides match TRBD2. The CDR3 extends over 14 amino acids. CDR1 MDHEN and CDR2 SYDVKM come from the germline V gene. CDR3 protein: CGSYSGGSYNEQFF. CDR3 coding DNA: TGTGGATCGTATAGCGGGGGGTCGTACAATGAGCAGTTCTTC.

This clonotype has ten or more counts. The chain is built from TRBV14 and TRBJ1-1; D gene unclear. Germline CDR1 reads SGHDN; CDR2 reads FVKESK. V gave up 1 base and J gave up 11 bases, with 8 bases separating them. CDR3 length equals 11 residues. The CDR3 DNA sequence: TGTGCCAGCAGCCAAGGTGGGTCGGCTTTCTTT. Residues: CASSQGGSAFF.

This clonotype is judged medium-sized. This sequence joins TRBV7-9 and TRBJ2-1; 9 nucleotides agree with TRBD2. Trimming at V came to 1 base and at J to 7 bases, leaving 2 bases not matched to a gene. Germline V gene sequence: CDR1 SEHNR, CDR2 FQNEAQ (reference sequence). The CDR3 has 14 amino acids. The CDR3 loop reads CASSLGLAVNEQFF. CDR3 DNA: TGTGCCAGCAGCTTAGGACTAGCGGTTAATGAGCAGTTCTTC.

In its sample, this clonotype was seen many times. The chain uses TRBV29-1 and TRBJ2-1, with D tentatively TRBD1 (5 bases). The V gene's germline CDR1 is SQVTM and CDR2 ANQGSEA. The CDR3 sequence is 13 residues long. V lost 2 bases, J lost 6 bases, and 11 bases lay in between. The CDR3 protein is CSVESMDTNEQFF. The CDR3 coding sequence is TGCAGCGTTGAATCAATGGACACCAATGAGCAGTTCTTC.

The chain's CDR3 is CASSFTSGGPYEQYF. The CDR3 bases are TGTGCCAGCAGCTTTACTAGCGGGGGGCCCTACGAGCAGTACTTC. The chain couples TRBV11-2 to TRBJ2-7, with TRBD2 matching 12 bases. The germline gives CDR1 SGHAT, CDR2 FQNNGV. Trimming removed 3 bases from V and 2 bases from J; junction bases left unmatched: 2. This CDR3 is built from 15 residues.

This sequence joins TRBV13 and TRBJ2-4; 9 positions match TRBD1. V lost 8 bases to trimming and J lost 1 base; unmatched junction nucleotides: 9. Per germline, CDR1 PRHDT and CDR2 FYEKMQ (reference sequence). This CDR3 has 16 residues. CDR3 in DNA: TGTGCCAGCTCACTACAGGGGGCTGGGGCCAAAAACATTCAGTACTTC. This sequence encodes CASSLQGAGAKNIQYF. Full variable domain (remainder filled in from reference TRBV13 and TRBJ2-4): AAGVIQSPRHLIKEKRETATLKCYPIPRHDTVYWYQQGPGQDPQFLISFYEKMQSDKGSIPDRFSAQQFSDYHSELNMSSLELGDSALYFCASSLQGAGAKNIQYFGAGTRLSVL.

This clonotype has ten or more counts. V usage is TRBV4-3 and J usage is TRBJ2-3; D is perhaps TRBD1 or TRBD2 (5 bases each). CDR1 and CDR2 (germline): LGHNA, YSLEER. Trimming cost V 3 bases and J 5 bases, with 12 bases left between them. This CDR3 contains 14 residues. CDR3 protein: CASSHGTPGDTQYF. In nucleotides, the CDR3 is TGCGCCAGCAGCCACGGGACCCCAGGAGATACGCAGTATTTT.

At least ten counts were recorded for this clonotype. This chain connects TRBV7-2 to TRBJ2-5; D unresolved. The CDR3 loop spans 13 amino acids. Trimming took 0 bases from V and 2 from J, leaving 4 bases between them. The germline gives CDR1 SGHTA, CDR2 FQGNSA. CDR3 nucleotide sequence: TGTGCCAGCAGCTTAGCGCGGCAAGAGACCCAGTACTTC. Protein sequence: CASSLARQETQYF.

This clonotype was counted at least ten times. The V gene is TRBV18, the J gene TRBJ2-7, with 8 nucleotides matching TRBD2. CDR3 size: 16 residues. V shed 6 bases and J 2 bases; nucleotides not matched to a gene: 12. From germline, CDR1 is KGHSH and CDR2 LQKENI. The CDR3 DNA is TGTGCCAGCTCTCCAACCCCGGGACTAGGGGCCTACGAGCAGTACTTC. Its protein is CASSPTPGLGAYEQYF.

This clonotype was picked up many times. This chain joins TRBV20-1 and TRBJ2-1, with 9 nucleotides matching TRBD1. The CDR3 extends over 14 amino acids. Per the germline V gene, CDR1 is DFQATT and CDR2 is SNEGSKA (reference sequence). After removal of 6 bases from V and 6 bases from J, the junction contained 9 bases not matched to a gene. In nucleotides, the CDR3 is TGCAGTGCCAATACAGGGGGCGCAGGCAATGAGCAGTTCTTC. Translating gives CSANTGGAGNEQFF.

This clonotype showed up many times. The chain combines TRBV7-6 with TRBJ1-3; 7 bases are shared with TRBD1. V was pared by 5 bases and J by 0 bases, with 4 bases of the junction left unmatched. The CDR3 runs 15 residues. Germline V lookup: CDR1 SGHVS, CDR2 FNYEAQ. The CDR3 loop is CASSPRDSSGNTIYF. In DNA, the CDR3 is TGTGCCAGCAGCCCAAGGGACAGCTCTGGAAACACCATATATTTT.

This clonotype was seen only a few times. The chain couples TRBV6-2 or TRBV6-3 to TRBJ2-5, with D unclear. Germline lookup yields CDR1 MNHEY and CDR2 SVGEGT. Trimming pared 5 bases from V and 3 bases from J, leaving 13 bases between. CDR3 length equals 14 residues. The CDR3 coding sequence is TGTGCCAGCAGTAACCCTAGGGTTGAAGAGACCCAGTACTTC. Translated, it gives CASSNPRVEETQYF.

This clonotype showed up many times. This rearrangement joins TRBV20-1 to TRBJ1-5, with D hard to call. Germline V gene data show CDR1 as DFQATT and CDR2 as SNEGSKA (reference sequence). The CDR3 totals 12 residues. Trimming shortened V by 6 bases and J by 0 bases, and 6 bases separated the two germline ends. The DNA of the CDR3 is TGCAGTGCCCAATATAGCAATCAGCCCCAGCATTTT. Translated: CSAQYSNQPQHF.

This clonotype was counted many times. The rearrangement uses TRBV4-3 and TRBJ2-2, with D possibly matching TRBD1 (6 bases). The V end was cut by 3 bases, the J end by 2 bases, with 10 bases between. CDR3 size: 15 residues. The germline V gene has CDR1 LGHNA and CDR2 YSLEER. The CDR3 region is CASSQGTYNTGELFF. The CDR3 DNA reads TGCGCCAGCAGCCAGGGGACATATAACACCGGGGAGCTGTTTTTT.

This clonotype was found many times. The rearrangement joins TRBV7-9 to TRBJ2-7, with D hard to call. With 5 bases removed from V and 6 bases from J, the gap between germline ends came to 14 bases. The CDR3 covers 13 residues. Germline values: CDR1 SEHNR, CDR2 FQNEAQ (reference sequence). The chain's CDR3 is CASSLETWPEQYF. The CDR3 DNA reads as TGTGCCAGCAGCCTGGAGACTTGGCCCGAGCAGTACTTC.